Listed below are T cell receptor beta chains from one sample, sequenced in a study of blood T cell repertoires in COVID-19. The repertoire was sequenced with immunoSEQ multiplex PCR; TCRdb's copy has only in-frame clones and lacks some. The sample lists about 250,000 clones, 80% to 85% occurring once. The material sequenced was PBMCs or T cells enriched from blood (not recorded which). The receptors shown here come from a man between 35 and 55 years old who had been exposed to COVID-19. The CDR3 runs from the conserved cysteine through the conserved F or W. D genes are given only for firm matches. Some rows have no size entry. The others give once, few or many, or a class for an expanded clone.

v_gene,j_gene,abundance,d_gene,len,CDR3nt,CDR3aa
TRBV7-9,TRBJ2-5,.,.,12,TGTGCCAGCAGCCCGGTGCAAGAGACCCAGTACTTC,CASSPVQETQYF
TRBV19,TRBJ2-4,few,TRBD2,15,TGTGCCAGTAGTATAGGGGGGGGTACCAAAAACATTCAGTACTTC,CASSIGGGTKNIQYF
TRBV5-1,TRBJ2-5,.,TRBD2,15,TGCGCCAGCAGAGACGGACTAGCGGGATGGCAGACCCAGTACTTC,CASRDGLAGWQTQYF
TRBV5-1,TRBJ2-5,.,TRBD1,15,TGCGCCAGCAGCTTGGCGGGACAGGGACAAGAGACCCAGTACTTC,CASSLAGQGQETQYF
TRBV12-3/TRBV12-4,TRBJ1-1,.,.,11,TGTGCCAGCAGCCTCACCCAGGAAGCTTTCTTT,CASSLTQEAFF
TRBV11-2,TRBJ1-3,.,.,15,TGTGCCAGCAGGAGACAGCGAAGCTCTGGAAACACCATATATTTT,CASRRQRSSGNTIYF
TRBV4-2,TRBJ1-1,.,.,12,TGTGCCAGCAGTTCCGAGGGGGATGAAGCTTTCTTT,CASSSEGDEAFF
TRBV10-3,TRBJ1-3,few,.,13,TGTGCCATCAGGAGGAGCTCTGGAAACACCATATATTTT,CAIRRSSGNTIYF
TRBV19,TRBJ1-5,.,TRBD1,16,TGTGCCAGTAGCACACCCCCCGGACAGGGAACTCAGCCCCAGCATTTT,CASSTPPGQGTQPQHF
TRBV3-1/TRBV3-2,TRBJ2-1,.,TRBD2,17,TGTGCCAGCAGCCCGCTCGTAGCGGGAGGGCCGTTGTATGAGCAGTTCTTC,CASSPLVAGGPLYEQFF
TRBV5-1,TRBJ2-3,.,TRBD2,18,TGCGCCAGCAGCCCTCGGACTAGCGGGAGACAAGGCACAGATACGCAGTATTTT,CASSPRTSGRQGTDTQYF
TRBV2,TRBJ1-2,.,.,14,TGTGCCAGCAAGGGTCAGGGCCCCCGCTATGGCTACACCTTC,CASKGQGPRYGYTF
TRBV5-1,TRBJ1-3,.,.,14,TGCGCCAGCAGAACAGGATACTCTGGAAACACCATATATTTT,CASRTGYSGNTIYF
TRBV29-1,TRBJ2-1,once,.,11,TGCAGCGTTGTTGGGTCGGGTGAGCAGTTCTTC,CSVVGSGEQFF
TRBV12-3/TRBV12-4,TRBJ1-1,.,TRBD1,13,TGTGCCAGCAGTACAGGGGGCTCGGTTGAAGCTTTCTTT,CASSTGGSVEAFF
TRBV30,TRBJ2-1,.,TRBD2,15,TGTGCCTGGAGTGTACGGTCTAGCGGTTACAATGAGCAGTTCTTC,CAWSVRSSGYNEQFF